This T cell receptor (beta chain) was retrieved from a study of T-cell memory formation after mild COVID-19. Study results and limitations: Certain responding clones were present in pre-infection memory, suggesting participation of cross-reactive memory.

The 5'RACE method, run with constant-segment primers, produced TCR alpha and TCR beta cDNA libraries (carrying sample barcodes and UMIs). MiXCR, applied by TCRdb to the 5' RACE reads, yields one record per CDR3 protein. In the table there are around 340,000 distinct CDR3 sequences, 13% to 15% of which are singletons. With regard to this clonotype: Its antigen is currently unknown.

The CDR3 runs to 17 residues. Germline values: CDR1 SGHVS, CDR2 FQNEAQ. V lost 1 base and J lost 3, with 17 bases in between. The TCR comes from a man between 18 and 35 years old who had mild COVID-19 (a few samples of this study predate the infection). Cell type and time point are not known. This rearrangement joins TRBV7-8 to TRBJ2-3; D may be TRBD1 (7 bases). The material sequenced was PBMCs or a T cell subset sorted from them (not recorded which). The CDR3 nucleotides are TGTGCCAGCAGCTTAGAGTCAGGGGGGTGGAGAACAGATACGCAGTATTTT. Translated, it gives CASSLESGGWRTDTQYF.